The T cell receptor beta chain described here comes from a study of patients and donors after allogeneic stem cell transplantation. From the RT-PCR reads, TCRdb called clonotypes with MiXCR, one entry per CDR3 protein. Here the sample spans around 2,000 distinct CDR3 sequences, about 1.7% being singletons. Looked up from germline, CDR1 is SNHLY and CDR2 is FYNNEI. There are 12 residues in the CDR3. V lost 6 bases and J lost 6, with 10 bases in between. Within the sample, this clonotype is medium-sized. V gene TRBV2 combines with J gene TRBJ2-3; D call uncertain. The receptor's source is a human donor who was either an allogeneic HSCT recipient or a stem cell or donor lymphocyte infusion donor (not recorded which). It is not recorded whose cells these are; they may come from a transplant donor. The sample comprised blood, either unsorted or a sorted T cell fraction (not recorded which). This chain's CDR3 is CASSPLGDTQYF. The CDR3 DNA sequence: TGTGCCAGCAGCCCCCTCGGGGATACGCAGTATTTT.